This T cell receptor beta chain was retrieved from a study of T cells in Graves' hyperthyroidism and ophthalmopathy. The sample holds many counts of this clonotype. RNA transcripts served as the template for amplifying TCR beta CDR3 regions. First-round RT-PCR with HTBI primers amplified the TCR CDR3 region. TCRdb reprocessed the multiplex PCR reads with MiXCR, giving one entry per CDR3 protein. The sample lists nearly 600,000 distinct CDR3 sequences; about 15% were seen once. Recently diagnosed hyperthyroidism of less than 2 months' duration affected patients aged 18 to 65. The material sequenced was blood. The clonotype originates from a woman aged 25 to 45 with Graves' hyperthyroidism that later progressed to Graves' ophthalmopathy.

The CDR3 sequence: CATSPEPQGVGTQYF. The CDR3 nucleotides are TGTGCCACCAGTCCCGAACCTCAGGGGGTGGGGACCCAGTACTTC. The chain recombines TRBV15 with TRBJ2-5; 7 nucleotides match TRBD1. The CDR3 extends over 15 amino acids. The germline V gene encodes CDR1 LNHNV and CDR2 YYDKDF (reference sequence). The J segment lost 7 bases and the V segment lost 6 bases, leaving 14 bases of the junction unmatched.